These 18 T cell receptor beta chains came from one sample sequenced in a study of blood T cell repertoires in COVID-19. Only in-frame clones appear in the TCRdb table, and some are missing; sequencing was by immunoSEQ multiplex PCR. The data show some 110,000 clones, with approximately 80% seen just once and about 4.2% held by the top ten. The sequenced material came from peripheral blood. These receptors all come from a woman in her 70s with acute or convalescent COVID-19.

The V and J genes are TRBV7-2 and TRBJ1-6; a weak D match, TRBD1 (5 bases). The V end was cut by 4 bases, the J end by 0 bases, with 13 bases between. Germline CDR1 SGHTA, CDR2 FQGNSA. The CDR3 is made up of 17 amino acids. CDR3 in amino acids: CASSWGGAGSYNSPLHF. CDR3 sequence (DNA): TGTGCCAGCAGCTGGGGGGGAGCAGGCTCCTATAATTCACCCCTCCACTTT.

This chain links TRBV12-3 or TRBV12-4 with TRBJ2-2, with D perhaps matching TRBD2 (5 bases). CDR3 length: 13 residues. Trimming removed 8 bases from V and 3 bases from J, with 10 bases in between. This CDR3 reads CASCWEYTGELFF. CDR3 coding DNA: TGTGCCAGCTGCTGGGAGTACACCGGGGAGCTGTTTTTT.

V gene TRBV7-2 combines with J gene TRBJ2-3, with D unclear. Trimming pared 1 base from V and 0 bases from J, leaving 8 bases between. Looked up from germline, CDR1 is SGHTA and CDR2 is FQGNSA. This CDR3 is built from 15 residues. The CDR3 reads CASSLVSRSTDTQYF. The DNA for the CDR3 is TGTGCCAGCAGCTTAGTTAGTCGAAGCACAGATACGCAGTATTTT.

The V and J genes are TRBV11-2 and TRBJ1-2; 8 positions match TRBD1. In germline, CDR1 is SGHAT, CDR2 FQNNGV. Trimming removed 5 bases from V and 4 bases from J; junction bases left unmatched: 9. The CDR3 runs to 15 residues. CDR3 amino acids: CASSPGQGWRYGYTF. CDR3 sequence (DNA): TGTGCCAGCAGCCCCGGACAGGGTTGGCGCTATGGCTACACCTTC.

This clone was detected once. The chain carries TRBV5-8 and TRBJ2-3; TRBD2 might be the D (5 bases). The germline V and J ends were trimmed by 4 bases and 4 bases, with 22 bases remaining between them. Per the germline V gene, CDR1 is SGHTS and CDR2 is YDEGEE. The CDR3 consists of 17 residues. This chain's CDR3 is CASSRDWGAAKADTQYF. The CDR3 DNA follows: TGTGCCAGCAGCCGGGATTGGGGAGCTGCTAAGGCAGATACGCAGTATTTT.

This chain uses TRBV2 with TRBJ1-6; no reliable D call. The CDR3 is 12 residues long. V was cut by 7 bases and J by 6 bases, with 7 bases left in between. The germline gives CDR1 SNHLY, CDR2 FYNNEI. The CDR3 here is CASKRFNSPLHF. The CDR3 bases are TGTGCCAGCAAGCGTTTTAATTCACCCCTCCACTTT.

J is TRBJ1-1 and V is TRBV6-2 or TRBV6-3; D gene unclear. Germline V gene sequence: CDR1 MNHEY, CDR2 SVGEGT. This CDR3 region has 17 residues. V shed 0 bases and J shed 0 bases, with 14 bases lying between them. The chain's CDR3 is CASSYSTASQLNTEAFF. The CDR3 DNA sequence: TGTGCCAGCAGTTACTCGACTGCGAGTCAGTTGAACACTGAAGCTTTCTTT.

The genes are TRBV4-3 and TRBJ2-1, with 14 bases fitting TRBD2. The CDR3 loop spans 18 amino acids. V gave up 4 bases and J gave up 0 bases; unmatched junction bases: 5. Germline V CDR1 and CDR2: LGHNA, YSLEER. In DNA, the CDR3 is TGCGCCAGCAGCCCGCGGACTAGCGGGGGGAGCTCCTACAATGAGCAGTTCTTC. Translation gives CASSPRTSGGSSYNEQFF.

The chain recombines TRBV6-2 or TRBV6-3 with TRBJ2-5, with 7 bases aligning to TRBD1. The CDR3 length is 15 residues. V lost 6 bases, J lost 2 bases, and 9 bases stayed unmatched. Germline CDR1 and CDR2: MNHEY and SVGEGT. DNA for the CDR3: TGTGCCAGCAGCAACTTCCCCAGGGGGCAAGAGACCCAGTACTTC. Translated, it gives CASSNFPRGQETQYF.

This clone has only a few counts. The genes are TRBV14 and TRBJ1-6; possible D gene TRBD1, 6 bases. The CDR3 loop spans 14 amino acids. Germline V gives CDR1 SGHDN, CDR2 FVKESK. The V and J ends lost 2 bases and 7 bases respectively, with 9 bases between them. CDR3 amino acids: CASSQTGTNSPLHF. The CDR3, as DNA: TGTGCCAGCAGCCAAACAGGGACAAATTCACCCCTCCACTTT.

This chain links TRBV7-9 with TRBJ1-3; TRBD1 might be the D (5 bases). The CDR3 has 14 residues. V lost 7 bases and J lost 4, with 14 bases in between. Germline V gene lookup returns CDR1 SEHNR and CDR2 FQNEAQ (reference sequence). The CDR3 region has the DNA TGTGCCAGCACCAGGGCAGGATCCGGAAACACCATATATTTT. Translation gives CASTRAGSGNTIYF.

The rearrangement uses TRBV7-7 and TRBJ2-5; 8 nucleotides align to TRBD1. Germline assignment: CDR1 SSHAT and CDR2 FNYEAQ (reference sequence). J gave up 5 bases and V 4 bases, and 9 bases lay outside the gene matches. The CDR3 length is 15 residues. In DNA, the CDR3 is TGTGCCAGCAGCTACCTCAGGGGGCTTGTCGAGACCCAGTACTTC. This gives the protein CASSYLRGLVETQYF.

This sequence joins TRBV11-3 and TRBJ1-2; D ambiguous. CDR1 is SGHNT and CDR2 is YENEEA in the germline V gene. V was shortened by 3 bases and J by 2 bases, with 7 bases between the two germline ends. The length of the CDR3 is 13 residues. CDR3 sequence: CASSFEGNYGYTF. Written as DNA, the CDR3 is TGTGCCAGCAGCTTTGAGGGAAACTATGGCTACACCTTC. The full variable domain, in which reference TRBV11-3 and TRBJ1-2 provide the parts outside the CDR3, is EAGVVQSPRYKIIEKKQPVAFWCNPISGHNTLYWYLQNLGQGPELLIRYENEEAVDDSQLPKDRFSAERLKGVDSTLKIQPAELGDSAVYLCASSFEGNYGYTFGSGTRLTVV.

The chain carries TRBV2 and TRBJ2-7; a possible D gene is TRBD1 (6 bases). This CDR3 comprises 14 residues. With 10 bases removed from V and 4 bases from J, the gap between germline ends came to 20 bases. Germline V CDR1 and CDR2: SNHLY, FYNNEI. This chain's CDR3 is CATGDSRQVYEQYF. CDR3 nucleotide sequence: TGTGCCACCGGAGACAGCCGACAGGTGTACGAGCAGTACTTC.

Comments on this clone: An end of the junction differs from the germline gene, which may be a read error. The CDR3 region has the DNA TGTGCCAGCAGCTTAGGCCCACAGGGTCGGGAACGGGACTTC. Its protein is CASSLGPQGRERDF. The rearrangement links TRBV7-2 to TRBJ2-5, with a possible D match to TRBD1 (6 bases). This CDR3 is 14 amino acids long. Germline V gives CDR1 SGHTA, CDR2 FQGNSA.

The chain carries TRBV6-5 and TRBJ1-1; D gene ambiguous. Germline lookup yields CDR1 MNHEY and CDR2 SVGAGI. V lost 6 bases, J lost 0 bases, and 8 bases lay in between. CDR3 size: 13 residues. The CDR3 loop reads CASSSSVNTEAFF. CDR3 in DNA: TGTGCCAGCAGCTCCTCAGTGAACACTGAAGCTTTCTTT.

The chain uses TRBV3-1 (or the pseudogene TRBV3-2) and TRBJ2-5; D unclear. The V gene lost 2 bases and the J gene lost 2 bases, with 9 bases spanning the gap. In germline, CDR1 is LGHDT, CDR2 YNNKEL (reference sequence). This CDR3 comprises 14 residues. The CDR3: CASSQSTNQETQYF. The CDR3 nucleotides are TGTGCCAGCAGCCAATCGACAAATCAAGAGACCCAGTACTTC.

CDR3 in DNA: TGTGCCAGCAGATTTACAGGGGGCTTGGGAGCTTTCTTT. Residues: CASRFTGGLGAFF. The chain employs TRBV12-3 or TRBV12-4 and TRBJ1-1; 9 nucleotides align to TRBD1. The CDR3 sequence is 13 residues long. J was trimmed by 10 bases and V by 6 bases; bases with no gene match: 9.